This passage covers 14 T cell receptor beta chains from one sample sequenced in a study of CD8 T cells in ankylosing spondylitis listed by TCRdb under 2017. Libraries were made using 5' RACE. This sample was sequenced with an Illumina HiSeq 2500. The raw public data were reprocessed by TCRdb itself: fastp quality trimming at Q25, MiXCR clonotype calling, in-frame beta chains only. Each record represents a unique CDR3 protein, reported with the most common genes and DNA among its rows. The sample yields 250,000 to 400,000 distinct CDR3 sequences; 9.5% to 13% were counted once. Roughly 9.2% of the sample belongs to the ten largest clones. The source material was blood, either unsorted or a sorted T cell fraction (not recorded which). These receptor sequences come from a female donor with ankylosing spondylitis or in good health (not recorded which).

This chain connects TRBV10-3 to TRBJ1-2, with D possibly TRBD1 on 5 matching bases. The CDR3 has 13 residues. Germline V gene data show CDR1 as ENHRY and CDR2 as SYGVKD. Trimming removed 6 bases from V and 6 bases from J, with 14 bases in between. The CDR3 DNA reads TGTGCCATCAGGGCCGGGACGACTGATGGCTACACCTTC. This encodes CAIRAGTTDGYTF.

The J gene is TRBJ2-2, the V gene TRBV11-2, with 7 nucleotides matching TRBD1. J gave up 5 bases and V 6 bases, and 12 bases lay outside the gene matches. CDR1 and CDR2 (germline): SGHAT, FQNNGV. The CDR3 spans 16 residues. This CDR3 is CASRTGLPRGTGELFF. The DNA for the CDR3 is TGTGCCAGCAGGACAGGGTTACCACGCGGTACCGGGGAGCTGTTTTTT.

This clonotype was detected a few times. The J gene is TRBJ2-1, the V gene TRBV11-1, with a weak D call TRBD2 (5 bases). Germline CDR1 SGHAT, CDR2 FQDESV (reference sequence). Trimming pared 4 bases from V and 0 bases from J, leaving 19 bases between. The CDR3 is 18 residues long. The chain's CDR3 is CASSSSVGSGFSYNEQFF. The CDR3, as DNA: TGTGCCAGCAGCTCATCCGTTGGAAGCGGATTCTCCTACAATGAGCAGTTCTTC.

This clonotype was counted ten times or more. The chain joins TRBV20-1 to TRBJ1-5, with 8 bases matching TRBD1. The CDR3 length is 14 residues. V trimming: 4 bases; J trimming: 9 bases; junction bases outside the gene matches: 11. The germline gives CDR1 DFQATT, CDR2 SNEGSKA (reference sequence). The CDR3 DNA is TGCAGTGCTATGACCCCGGACAGGGATCGGCCCCAGCATTTT. This encodes CSAMTPDRDRPQHF.

The sample holds many counts of this clonotype. CDR3 nucleotides: TGCAGTGCTCCACGGGGGGATACGCAGTATTTT. Its translation is CSAPRGDTQYF. The V gene is TRBV20-1, the J gene TRBJ2-3, with D perhaps TRBD2 (6 bases). This CDR3 spans 11 amino acids. V lost 5 bases, J lost 6 bases, and 9 bases lay in between. CDR1 DFQATT and CDR2 SNEGSKA come from the germline V gene (reference sequence).

This clonotype was picked up many times. V usage is TRBV10-3 and J usage is TRBJ2-2; tentative D call: TRBD1 (6 bases). CDR1 and CDR2 (germline): ENHRY, SYGVKD. This CDR3 contains 15 residues. Trimming cost V 6 bases and J 4 bases, with 15 bases left between them. The CDR3 coding sequence is TGTGCCATCAGACCCGTGGACAGCCTCACCGGGGAGCTGTTTTTT. Its protein is CAIRPVDSLTGELFF.

Many counts were recorded for this clonotype. The rearrangement uses TRBV28 and TRBJ2-2; D remains ambiguous. This CDR3 has 14 residues. The germline V gene has CDR1 MDHEN and CDR2 SYDVKM. V lost 8 bases, J lost 5 bases, and 15 bases lay in between. The CDR3 is CASLPEVGTGELFF. The CDR3 DNA is TGTGCCAGCCTCCCCGAGGTGGGGACCGGGGAGCTGTTTTTT. The entire variable domain, with the rest obtained from reference TRBV28 and TRBJ2-2, is as follows: DVKVTQSSRYLVKRTGEKVFLECVQDMDHENMFWYRQDPGLGLRLIYFSYDVKMKEKGDIPEGYSVSREKKERFSLILESASTNQTSMYLCASLPEVGTGELFFGEGSRLTVL.

V usage is TRBV6-5 and J usage is TRBJ2-7; 9 nucleotides agree with TRBD2. J was trimmed by 7 bases and V by 0 bases; bases with no gene match: 7. Germline V lookup: CDR1 MNHEY, CDR2 SVGAGI. The CDR3 totals 15 residues. CDR3 nucleotides: TGTGCCAGCAGTTACTCCGATAGCGGGAGATGGGAGCAGTACTTC. Translating it yields CASSYSDSGRWEQYF.

This clonotype showed up many times. The chain is built from TRBV5-1 and TRBJ1-2; tentatively, D is TRBD1 (6 bases). V lost 6 bases to trimming and J lost 2 bases, with 17 bases between them. The germline V gene has CDR1 SGHRS and CDR2 YFSETQ. CDR3 size: 15 residues. The CDR3 here is CASTVTTTGNYGYTF. CDR3 coding DNA: TGCGCCAGCACCGTTACTACGACAGGAAACTATGGCTACACCTTC.

The sample holds a few counts of this clonotype. The chain combines TRBV10-2 with TRBJ2-5, with TRBD2 matching over 13 bases. The germline V gene encodes CDR1 WSHSY and CDR2 SAAADI. This CDR3 has 19 residues. V trimming: 3 bases; J trimming: 0 bases; junction bases outside the gene matches: 10. The CDR3 here is CASSDLGTSGNVYQETQYF. CDR3 DNA: TGCGCCAGCAGTGACCTTGGGACTAGCGGGAACGTCTACCAAGAGACCCAGTACTTC.

This clonotype was seen ten or more times. The chain joins TRBV5-1 to TRBJ1-6; 9 bases are a match to TRBD1. The length of the CDR3 is 18 residues. V lost 2 bases, J lost 7 bases, and 13 bases stayed unmatched. Per the germline V gene, CDR1 is SGHRS and CDR2 is YFSETQ. The CDR3 region is CASSFTSPPGQGNSPLHF. The CDR3 DNA reads TGCGCCAGCAGCTTCACCTCCCCTCCGGGACAGGGAAATTCACCCCTCCACTTT.

This clonotype has a count of ten or more. The V call is TRBV7-2, the J call TRBJ2-5; possible D gene TRBD2, 6 bases. In germline, CDR1 is SGHTA, CDR2 FQGNSA. V lost 0 bases and J lost 1, with 12 bases in between. The CDR3 is made up of 16 amino acids. The CDR3 spells CASSLAAGSLQETQYF. As DNA, the CDR3 is TGTGCCAGCAGCTTAGCTGCCGGGAGTCTCCAAGAGACCCAGTACTTC.

This clonotype came up many times. The rearrangement uses TRBV5-1 and TRBJ1-2, with a weak D call TRBD1 (6 bases). V was cut by 2 bases and J by 3 bases, with 11 bases left in between. CDR1 and CDR2 from the germline V gene are SGHRS and YFSETQ. The CDR3 contains 14 residues. CDR3 loop: CASSLRGQDYGYTF. In DNA form, the CDR3 reads TGCGCCAGCAGCTTAAGGGGACAAGACTATGGCTACACCTTC.

The CDR3 DNA is TGTGCCAGCAGCCCTGCCCTCCTCTACGAGCAGTACTTC. Amino acids: CASSPALLYEQYF. The J gene is TRBJ2-7, the V gene TRBV3-1; D not resolved. V shed 4 bases and J shed 3 bases, with 10 bases lying between them. CDR1 and CDR2 (germline): LGHDT, YNNKEL (reference sequence). The CDR3 contains 13 residues.